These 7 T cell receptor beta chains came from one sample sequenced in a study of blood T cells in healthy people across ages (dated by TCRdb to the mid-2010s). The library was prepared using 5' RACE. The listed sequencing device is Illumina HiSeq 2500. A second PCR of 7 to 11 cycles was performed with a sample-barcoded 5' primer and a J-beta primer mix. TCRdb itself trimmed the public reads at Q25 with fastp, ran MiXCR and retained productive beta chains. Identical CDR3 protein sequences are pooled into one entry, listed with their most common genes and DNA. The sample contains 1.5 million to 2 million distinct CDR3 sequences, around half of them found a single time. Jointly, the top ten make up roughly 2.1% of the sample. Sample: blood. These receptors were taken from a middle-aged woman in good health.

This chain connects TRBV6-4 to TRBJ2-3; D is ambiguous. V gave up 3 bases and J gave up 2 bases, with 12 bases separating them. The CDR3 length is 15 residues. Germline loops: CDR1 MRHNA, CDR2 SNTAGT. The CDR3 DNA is TGTGCCAGCAGTGAAGGCTTCGGCCCCACAGATACGCAGTATTTT. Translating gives CASSEGFGPTDTQYF.

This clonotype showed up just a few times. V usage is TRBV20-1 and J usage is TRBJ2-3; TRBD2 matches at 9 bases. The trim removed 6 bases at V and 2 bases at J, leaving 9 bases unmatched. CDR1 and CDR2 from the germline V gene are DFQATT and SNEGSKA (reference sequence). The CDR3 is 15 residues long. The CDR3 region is CSAAPTSGYTDTQYF. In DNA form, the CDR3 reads TGCAGTGCCGCGCCTACTAGCGGGTACACAGATACGCAGTATTTT.

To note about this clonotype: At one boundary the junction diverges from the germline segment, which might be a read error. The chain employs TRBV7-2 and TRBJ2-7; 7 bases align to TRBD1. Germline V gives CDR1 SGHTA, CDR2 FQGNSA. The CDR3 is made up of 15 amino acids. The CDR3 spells CVSSLSTGHSYEQYF. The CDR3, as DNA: TGTGTCAGCAGCTTATCGACAGGGCACTCCTACGAGCAGTACTTC. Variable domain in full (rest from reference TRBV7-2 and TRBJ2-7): GAGVSQSPSNKVTEKGKDVELRCDPISGHTALYWYRQSLGQGLEFLIYFQGNSAPDKSGLPSDRFSAERTGGSVSTLTIQRTQQEDSAVYLCVSSLSTGHSYEQYFGPGTRLTVT.

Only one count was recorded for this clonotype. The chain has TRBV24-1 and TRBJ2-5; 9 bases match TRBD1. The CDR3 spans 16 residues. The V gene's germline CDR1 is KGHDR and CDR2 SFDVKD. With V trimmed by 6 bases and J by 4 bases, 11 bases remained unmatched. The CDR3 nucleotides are TGTGCCACCAGTTTCGGCCGACAGGGGGTTCGAGAGACCCAGTACTTC. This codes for CATSFGRQGVRETQYF.

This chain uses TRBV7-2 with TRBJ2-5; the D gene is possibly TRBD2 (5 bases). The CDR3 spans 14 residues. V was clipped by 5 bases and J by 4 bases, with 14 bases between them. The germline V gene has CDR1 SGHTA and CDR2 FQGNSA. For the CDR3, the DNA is TGTGCCAGCAGCCCTTACGGGATGGGAGAGACCCAGTACTTC. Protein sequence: CASSPYGMGETQYF. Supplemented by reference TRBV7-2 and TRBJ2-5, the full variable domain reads GAGVSQSPSNKVTEKGKDVELRCDPISGHTALYWYRQSLGQGLEFLIYFQGNSAPDKSGLPSDRFSAERTGGSVSTLTIQRTQQEDSAVYLCASSPYGMGETQYFGPGTRLLVL.

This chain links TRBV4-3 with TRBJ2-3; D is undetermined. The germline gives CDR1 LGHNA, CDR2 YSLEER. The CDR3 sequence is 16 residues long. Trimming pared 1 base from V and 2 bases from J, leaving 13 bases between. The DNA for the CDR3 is TGCGCCAGCAGCCAAGGTCGGGTTTTTACCACAGATACGCAGTATTTT. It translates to CASSQGRVFTTDTQYF.

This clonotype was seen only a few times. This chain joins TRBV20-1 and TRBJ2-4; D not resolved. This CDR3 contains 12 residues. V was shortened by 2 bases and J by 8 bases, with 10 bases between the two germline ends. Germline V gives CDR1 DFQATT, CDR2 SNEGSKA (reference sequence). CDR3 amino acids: CSARPALDIQYF. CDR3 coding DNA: TGCAGTGCTAGACCAGCCCTGGACATTCAGTACTTC.